One TCR beta chain is described in this entry. This specimen belongs to a study of control samples from healthy donors and cancer patients. Only in-frame clones appear in the TCRdb table, and some are missing; sequencing was by immunoSEQ multiplex PCR. The sample includes 70,000 to 100,000 clones, about 88% of them seen just once. The receptor comes from a woman between 55 and 75 years old in good health. Sequencing used blood.

The CDR3 nucleotides read TGTGCCAGCAGTGCCTTGGACAGGGGCCTCTCCTACGAGCAGTACTTC. This translates into CASSALDRGLSYEQYF. The V and J genes are TRBV6-6 and TRBJ2-7, with 9 bases matching TRBD1. CDR3 size: 16 residues. In germline, CDR1 is MNHNY, CDR2 SVGAGI (reference sequence). The V gene end was trimmed by 5 bases and the J gene end by 0 bases; junction bases not matched to a gene: 8.